This entry features one TCR beta chain sequence. This clonotype was recorded many times. The antigen it binds to is not known. No base-level quality is on record; no much larger clone is a single base apart. Hyperthyroidism was defined as stable when no progression to ophthalmopathy occurred within 18 months of follow-up. The hyperthyroidism patients were 18 to 65 years old and newly diagnosed, with a disease duration of less than 2 months. Patients with other autoimmune diseases, uncontrolled infections, pregnancy or lactation were excluded from the study. Clinical symptoms, serum thyroxine, TRAb, thyroid ultrasound and orbital computed tomography formed the basis of the diagnosis. PBMCs were isolated from 8 to 10 ml of fresh peripheral blood by Ficoll-Paque density gradient centrifugation. Total RNA was extracted using Trizol reagent, and RNA quality was checked on an Agilent 2100 Bioanalyzer. These data are taken from a study of Graves' ophthalmopathy and Graves' hyperthyroidism (dated by TCRdb to 2017 to 2018). Background on the whole study: Peripheral blood was collected at initial diagnosis, before any treatment. The study used signatures of the TCR beta repertoire to tell Graves' ophthalmopathy apart from Graves' hyperthyroidism and to predict which patients would progress to ophthalmopathy. In total, 135 blood samples were TCR-sequenced: some 43 ophthalmopathy, about 75 hyperthyroidism and 17 hyperthyroidism-to-ophthalmopathy patients. A discovery set of 95 to 100 patients (43 ophthalmopathy, about 58 stable hyperthyroidism) was enrolled to explore V-J signatures distinguishing ophthalmopathy from hyperthyroidism. An independent validation cohort comprised around 20 hyperthyroidism patients and 15 to 17 patients who later progressed from hyperthyroidism to ophthalmopathy. In about six hyperthyroidism patients, the T-cell repertoires found in thyroid tissue were compared with those found in blood. Following sampling, methimazole starting at 30 mg daily was administered to hyperthyroidism patients, and high-dose intravenous methylprednisolone was administered to ophthalmopathy patients. The roughly 94 discovery patients were randomly divided into training and test sets at a 7:3 ratio. Points the paper makes about the study in general: Sample size was not predetermined statistically, and investigators were not blinded to group allocation. The 13-signature model separated ophthalmopathy from stable hyperthyroidism with 85% to 90% sensitivity and around 81% specificity in cross-validation, and 80%/75% in the test set. In validation, the model predicted ophthalmopathy progression with 70.59% sensitivity and about 77% specificity; 12 predicted patients were CT-confirmed with GO in a median of roughly 6.8 months. Most expanded thyroid clonotypes with a frequency above 0.001 also appeared in blood, which suggests that blood repertoires may reflect the immune response in the thyroid.

TCR beta CDR3 regions were amplified from RNA transcripts for repertoire sequencing. The first round was an RT-PCR using HTBI primers with the Qiagen OneStep RT-PCR kit, and this first round was followed by a second-round multiplex PCR, then size selection and purification. Libraries were sequenced paired-end with 100 bp reads on an Illumina HiSeq2000. The authors' analysis ran thus. SOAPnuke was used for read processing, and reads with adapters, uncalled bases, a mean Phred below 15, or no exact constant-primer or identifier match were discarded. COPE v1.2.5 was used to merge the high-quality paired reads. Clonotypes were defined as unique nucleotide sequences and were aligned to IMGT TRB V, D and J references using MiTCR v1.1. Analysis was restricted to V-J combinations with a frequency above 0.0001, which covered about 99% of repertoires. For each V-J combination, a TCR clonal expansion and chaos score was defined as F50 clonal expansion divided by the chaos observed in the TCRdist matrix. Welch's t-statistics and random forest were used to reduce the features to 10 to 15 V-J combinations, which were then used as input to a naive Bayes classifier. Thyroid-blood repertoire similarity was quantified with the Morisita-Horn index. The public reads were reprocessed in TCRdb via fastp at Q25 and MiXCR, keeping in-frame beta chains. Each entry merges the rows of one CDR3 protein and shows their most common DNA and genes. The V and J calls here are based on TCRdb, not the publication. Recorded for this sample are 500,000 to 700,000 distinct CDR3 sequences; over 20% of them occurred a single time. The ten largest clonotypes hold around 7% of the sample.

From the cysteine up to the phenylalanine, the CDR3 has a length of 16 residues. The sequence is cut down to CDR3 DNA, 48 bases in frame from base 1. Sequences KGHDR (CDR1) and SFDVKD (CDR2) are obtained from the germline V gene. V is cut back by 3 bases and J by 2 bases, with 4 bases in the junction unmatched. The rearranged segments are TRBV24-1 and TRBJ1-5; 9 nucleotides in the junction match TRBD1. This TCR was recovered from a woman in her late teens or twenties with stable Graves' hyperthyroidism. Some clones in this sample may be carry-over from other donors' samples. Donor details come from another sample of the same person, matched by shared clones. Sequenced input: peripheral blood. The CDR3 region: CATSDRTGGRNQPQHF. The bases read TGTGCCACCAGTGATAGAACAGGGGGCCGCAATCAGCCCCAGCATTTT.